Following are 4 T cell receptor beta chains from one sample sequenced in a study of quantifying T cell responses using KT2 cells. In the study overall: TCR alpha and beta constant-region primers primed reverse transcription of RNA.

Each cDNA got a UMI-containing oligo ligated at its 3' end. The first PCR ran 3 to 5 cycles with an equimolar RC1.1 and RC1.2 beta primer mix. One entry per CDR3 protein, called by TCRdb with MiXCR from the UMI-ligation and nested PCR reads. The sample shows 40,000 to 50,000 distinct CDR3 sequences, approximately 15% of them seen only once. Source material: PBMCs spiked with cells of the T cell clone KT2. All receptors derive from a human donor.

The J gene is TRBJ2-5, the V gene TRBV7-9, with D tentatively TRBD1 (6 bases). V gave up 1 base and J gave up 3 bases, with 18 bases separating them. Per the germline V gene, CDR1 is SEHNR and CDR2 is FQNEAQ (reference sequence). There are 17 residues in the CDR3. The CDR3 region is CASSLVLSRDIKETQYF. The CDR3 nucleotides read TGTGCCAGCAGCTTAGTTCTCTCCCGGGACATCAAAGAGACCCAGTACTTC.

This clonotype showed up just a few times. This sequence joins TRBV24-1 and TRBJ2-1, with TRBD1 matching over 8 bases. This CDR3 comprises 16 residues. Germline CDR1 and CDR2: KGHDR and SFDVKD. The ends lost 0 bases at V and 9 bases at J; junction bases unmatched: 9. CDR3 in DNA: TGTGCCACCAGTGATTTGCGTACAGGGGGGTTCGGTGAGCAGTTCTTC. Encoded protein: CATSDLRTGGFGEQFF.

This clonotype was observed a handful of times. J is TRBJ1-3 and V is TRBV6-5; D gene ambiguous. Trimming stripped 5 bases from V and 4 bases from J, with 3 bases between. This CDR3 spans 11 amino acids. CDR1 and CDR2 (germline): MNHEY, SVGAGI. The CDR3 DNA is TGTGCCAGCAGTAAAGGAAACACCATATATTTT. This codes for CASSKGNTIYF.

This clonotype was picked up many times. This rearrangement joins TRBV20-1 to TRBJ2-4; D is perhaps TRBD1 (6 bases). Germline CDR1 DFQATT, CDR2 SNEGSKA (reference sequence). This CDR3 has 13 residues. V was clipped by 6 bases and J by 1 base, with 10 bases between them. CDR3 in DNA: TGCAGTGCCCCCACAGGGGCCAAAAACATTCAGTACTTC. Its protein is CSAPTGAKNIQYF.